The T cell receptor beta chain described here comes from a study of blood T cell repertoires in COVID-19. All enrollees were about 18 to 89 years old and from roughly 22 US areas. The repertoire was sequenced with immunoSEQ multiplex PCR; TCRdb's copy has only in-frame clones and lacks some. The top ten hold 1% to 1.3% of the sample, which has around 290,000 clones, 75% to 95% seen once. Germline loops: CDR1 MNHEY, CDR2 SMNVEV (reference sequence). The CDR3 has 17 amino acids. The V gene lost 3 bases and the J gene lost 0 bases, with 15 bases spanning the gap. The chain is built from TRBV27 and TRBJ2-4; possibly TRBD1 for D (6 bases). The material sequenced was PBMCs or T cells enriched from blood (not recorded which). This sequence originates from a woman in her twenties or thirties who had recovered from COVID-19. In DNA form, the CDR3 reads TGTGCCAGCAGTTTCGTTGGACAGCCACTAGCCAAAAACATTCAGTACTTC. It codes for CASSFVGQPLAKNIQYF.